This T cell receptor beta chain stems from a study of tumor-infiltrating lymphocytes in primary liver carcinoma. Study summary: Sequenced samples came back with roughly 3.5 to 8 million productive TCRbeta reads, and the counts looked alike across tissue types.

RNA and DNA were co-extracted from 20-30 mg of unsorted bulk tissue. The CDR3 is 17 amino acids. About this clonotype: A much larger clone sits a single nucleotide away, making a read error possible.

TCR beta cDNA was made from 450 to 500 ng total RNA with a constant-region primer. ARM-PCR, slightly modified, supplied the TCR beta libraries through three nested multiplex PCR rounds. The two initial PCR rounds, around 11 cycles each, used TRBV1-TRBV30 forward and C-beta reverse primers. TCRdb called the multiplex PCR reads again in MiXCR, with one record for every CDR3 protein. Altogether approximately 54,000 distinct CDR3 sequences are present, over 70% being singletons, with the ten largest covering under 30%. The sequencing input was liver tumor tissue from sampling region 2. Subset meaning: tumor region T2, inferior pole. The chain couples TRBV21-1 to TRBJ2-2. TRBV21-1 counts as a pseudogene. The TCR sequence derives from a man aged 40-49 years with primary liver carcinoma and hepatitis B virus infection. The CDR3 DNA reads TGTGCCAGCAGCAAATCCCCATCGGCAGCTAACGCCGGGGAGCTGTTTTTT. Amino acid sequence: CASSKSPSAANAGELFF.